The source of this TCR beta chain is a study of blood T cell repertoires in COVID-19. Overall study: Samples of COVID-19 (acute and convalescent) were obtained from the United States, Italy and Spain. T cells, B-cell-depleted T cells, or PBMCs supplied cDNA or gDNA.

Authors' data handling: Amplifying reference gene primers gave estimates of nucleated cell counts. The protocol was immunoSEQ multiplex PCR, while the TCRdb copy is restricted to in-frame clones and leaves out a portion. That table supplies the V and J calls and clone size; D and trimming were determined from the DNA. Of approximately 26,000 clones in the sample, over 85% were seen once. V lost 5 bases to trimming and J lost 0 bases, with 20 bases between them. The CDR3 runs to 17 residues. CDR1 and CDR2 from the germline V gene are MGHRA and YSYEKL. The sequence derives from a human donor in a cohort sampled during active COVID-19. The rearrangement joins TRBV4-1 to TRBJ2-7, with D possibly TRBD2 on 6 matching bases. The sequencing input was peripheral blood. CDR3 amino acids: CASSGRPPSDSSYEQYF. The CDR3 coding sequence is TGCGCCAGCAGCGGGAGGCCTCCGAGCGATAGCTCCTACGAGCAGTACTTC.